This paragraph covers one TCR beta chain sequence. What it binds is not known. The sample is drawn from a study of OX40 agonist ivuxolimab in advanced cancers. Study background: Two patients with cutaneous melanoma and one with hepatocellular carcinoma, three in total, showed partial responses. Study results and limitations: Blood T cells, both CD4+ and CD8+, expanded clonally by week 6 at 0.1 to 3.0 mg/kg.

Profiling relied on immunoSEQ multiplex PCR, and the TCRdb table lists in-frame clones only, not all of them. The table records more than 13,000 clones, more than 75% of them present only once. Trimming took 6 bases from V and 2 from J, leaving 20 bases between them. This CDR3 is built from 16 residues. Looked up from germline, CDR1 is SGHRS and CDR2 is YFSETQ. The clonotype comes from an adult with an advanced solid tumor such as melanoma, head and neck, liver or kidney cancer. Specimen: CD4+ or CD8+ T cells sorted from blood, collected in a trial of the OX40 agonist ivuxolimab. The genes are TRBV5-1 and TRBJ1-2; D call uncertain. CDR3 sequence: CASNLPTGEVNYGYTF. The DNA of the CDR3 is TGCGCCAGCAATTTACCCACCGGGGAAGTGAACTATGGCTACACCTTC.